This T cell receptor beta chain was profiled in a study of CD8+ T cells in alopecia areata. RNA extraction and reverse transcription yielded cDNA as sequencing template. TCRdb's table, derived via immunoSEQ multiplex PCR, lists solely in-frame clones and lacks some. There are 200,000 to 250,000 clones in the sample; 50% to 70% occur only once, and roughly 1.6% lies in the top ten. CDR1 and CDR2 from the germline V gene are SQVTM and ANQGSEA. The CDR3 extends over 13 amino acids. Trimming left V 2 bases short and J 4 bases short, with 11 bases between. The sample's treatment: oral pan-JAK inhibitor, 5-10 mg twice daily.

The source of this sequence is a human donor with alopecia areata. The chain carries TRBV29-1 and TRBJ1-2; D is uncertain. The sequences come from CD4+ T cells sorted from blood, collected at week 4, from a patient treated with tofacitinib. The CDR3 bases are TGCAGCGTTGAACGCGAGGGTAGCTATGGCTACACCTTC. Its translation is CSVEREGSYGYTF.